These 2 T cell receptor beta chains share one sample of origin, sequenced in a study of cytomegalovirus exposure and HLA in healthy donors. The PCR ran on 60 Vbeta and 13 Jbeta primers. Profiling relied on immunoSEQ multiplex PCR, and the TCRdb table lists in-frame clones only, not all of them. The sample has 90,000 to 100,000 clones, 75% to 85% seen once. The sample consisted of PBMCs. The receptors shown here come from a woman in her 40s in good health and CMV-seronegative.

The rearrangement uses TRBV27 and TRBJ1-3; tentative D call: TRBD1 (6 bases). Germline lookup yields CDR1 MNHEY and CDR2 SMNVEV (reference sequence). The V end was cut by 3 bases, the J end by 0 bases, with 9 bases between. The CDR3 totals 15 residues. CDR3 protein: CASSFQGTSGNTIYF. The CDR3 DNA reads TGTGCCAGCAGTTTTCAGGGGACCTCTGGAAACACCATATATTTT.

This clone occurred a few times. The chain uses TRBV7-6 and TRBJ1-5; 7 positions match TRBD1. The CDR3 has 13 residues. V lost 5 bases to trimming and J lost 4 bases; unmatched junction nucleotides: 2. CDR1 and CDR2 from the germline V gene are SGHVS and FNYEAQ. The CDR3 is CASSATGNQPQHF. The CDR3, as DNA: TGTGCCAGCAGCGCGACAGGGAATCAGCCCCAGCATTTT. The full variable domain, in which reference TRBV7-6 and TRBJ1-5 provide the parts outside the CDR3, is GAGVSQSPRYKVTKRGQDVALRCDPISGHVSLYWYRQALGQGPEFLTYFNYEAQQDKSGLPNDRFSAERPEGSISTLTIQRTEQRDSAMYRCASSATGNQPQHFGDGTRLSIL.